This T cell receptor beta chain is from a study of CD8 T cells in ankylosing spondylitis. Study findings and constraints: Disease-associated clones were reportedly significantly overrepresented in matched ankylosing spondylitis synovial fluid.

Scientists made TCR beta libraries using quantitative 5'-RACE with molecular barcodes. TCRdb re-derived calls from the 5' RACE reads in MiXCR, one entry per CDR3 protein. The profile shows around 250,000 distinct CDR3 sequences, roughly 32% of them singletons. CDR1 is DFQATT, CDR2 SNEGSKA, per germline (reference sequence). The CDR3 consists of 14 residues. The J segment lost 2 bases and the V segment lost 5 bases, leaving 7 bases of the junction unmatched. A remark on this clonotype: Its matching antigen is unknown.

The chain has TRBV20-1 and TRBJ2-3; 7 bases match TRBD1. Sample: blood, either unsorted or a sorted T cell fraction (not recorded which). This sequence originates from a male donor with ankylosing spondylitis or in good health (not recorded which). The CDR3 sequence is CSAWDSLLTDTQYF. For the CDR3, the DNA is TGCAGTGCTTGGGACAGTCTACTCACAGATACGCAGTATTTT.